This T cell receptor (beta chain) is from a study of CD8 T cells in Susac syndrome. An input of about 0.45 to 1 ug of RNA was subjected to reverse transcription using random hexamers. It was immunoSEQ multiplex PCR that amplified TCR beta CDR3 across 54 Vbeta and 13 Jbeta. From the immunoSEQ multiplex PCR reads, TCRdb called clonotypes with MiXCR, one entry per CDR3 protein. Altogether about 130,000 distinct CDR3 sequences are present, nearly 95% being singletons, with the ten largest covering around 0.12%. This CDR3 has 13 amino acids. From germline, CDR1 is SQVTM and CDR2 ANQGSEA. The ends lost 8 bases at V and 1 base at J; junction bases unmatched: 5. To note about this clonotype: Its antigen is currently unknown.

From blood CD8+ and CD4+ T cells, the TCR beta chain was sequenced. TEMRA cells were FACS-enriched, while CD8+ and CD4+ T cells were negatively isolated. Study-wide points: The study acknowledged a relatively small number of individuals in its TCR sequencing and HLA analysis.

Sample: CD4+ T cells from PBMCs. J is TRBJ2-7 and V is TRBV29-1, with 10 bases identical to TRBD1. The sequence was collected from a human donor in good health. In DNA form, the CDR3 reads TGCAGCATCCGACAGGGGGCGTCCTACGAGCAGTACTTC. Amino acids: CSIRQGASYEQYF.